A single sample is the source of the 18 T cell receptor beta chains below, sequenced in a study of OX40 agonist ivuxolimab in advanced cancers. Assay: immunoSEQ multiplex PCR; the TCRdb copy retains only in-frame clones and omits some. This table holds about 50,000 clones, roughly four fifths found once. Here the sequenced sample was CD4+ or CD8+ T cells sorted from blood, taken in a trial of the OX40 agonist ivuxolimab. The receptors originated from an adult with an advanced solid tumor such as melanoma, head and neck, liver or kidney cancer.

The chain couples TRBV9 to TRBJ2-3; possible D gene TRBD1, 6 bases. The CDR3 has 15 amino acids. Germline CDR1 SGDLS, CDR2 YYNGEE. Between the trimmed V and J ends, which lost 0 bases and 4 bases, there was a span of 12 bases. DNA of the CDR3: TGTGCCAGCAGCGTAGGAAATCAGGGGTCAGATACGCAGTATTTT. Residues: CASSVGNQGSDTQYF. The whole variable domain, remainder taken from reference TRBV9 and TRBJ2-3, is DSGVTQTPKHLITATGQRVTLRCSPRSGDLSVYWYQQSLDQGLQFLIQYYNGEERAKGNILERFSAQQFPDLHSELNLSSLELGDSALYFCASSVGNQGSDTQYFGPGTRLTVL.

CDR3 region: CASSPTRTSTDTQYF. CDR3 nucleotides: TGTGCCAGCAGTCCCACGCGGACTAGCACAGATACGCAGTATTTT. This chain uses TRBV6-5 with TRBJ2-3, with D possibly matching TRBD2 (5 bases). Germline CDR1 and CDR2: MNHEY and SVGAGI. The CDR3 contains 15 residues. The V gene lost 5 bases and the J gene lost 0 bases, with 12 bases spanning the gap.

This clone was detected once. CDR3 bases: TGTGCCAGCAGTCGGCGGGACAGCTACGAGCAGTACTTC. Translated: CASSRRDSYEQYF. The chain recombines TRBV27 with TRBJ2-7, with a tentative D call TRBD1 (7 bases). The CDR3 is 13 residues long. Germline-derived CDR1 and CDR2 are MNHEY and SMNVEV (reference sequence). Trimming took 5 bases from V and 3 from J, leaving 11 bases between them.

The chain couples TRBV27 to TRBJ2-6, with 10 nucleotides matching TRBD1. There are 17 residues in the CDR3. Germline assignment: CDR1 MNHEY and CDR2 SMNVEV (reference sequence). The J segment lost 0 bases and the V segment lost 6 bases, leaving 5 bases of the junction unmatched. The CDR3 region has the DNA TGTGCCAGCAGCTGGGACAGGGGCATCTCTGGGGCCAACGTCCTGACTTTC. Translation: CASSWDRGISGANVLTF. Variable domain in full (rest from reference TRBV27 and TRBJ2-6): EAQVTQNPRYLITVTGKKLTVTCSQNMNHEYMSWYRQDPGLGLRQIYYSMNVEVTDKGDVPEGYKVSRKEKRNFPLILESPSPNQTSLYFCASSWDRGISGANVLTFGAGSRLTVL.

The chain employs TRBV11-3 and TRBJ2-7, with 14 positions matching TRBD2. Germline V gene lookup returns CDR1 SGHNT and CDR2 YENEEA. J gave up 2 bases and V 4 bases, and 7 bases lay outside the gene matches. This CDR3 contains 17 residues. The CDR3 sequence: CASSSGLAGAYAYEQYF. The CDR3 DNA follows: TGTGCCAGCAGCTCGGGACTAGCGGGGGCATATGCCTACGAGCAGTACTTC.

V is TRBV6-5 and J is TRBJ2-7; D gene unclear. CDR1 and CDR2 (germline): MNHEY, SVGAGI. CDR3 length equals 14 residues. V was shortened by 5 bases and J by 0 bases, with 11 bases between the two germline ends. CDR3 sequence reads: CASSTLPGSYEQYF. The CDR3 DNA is TGTGCCAGCAGTACTCTTCCAGGCTCCTACGAGCAGTACTTC.

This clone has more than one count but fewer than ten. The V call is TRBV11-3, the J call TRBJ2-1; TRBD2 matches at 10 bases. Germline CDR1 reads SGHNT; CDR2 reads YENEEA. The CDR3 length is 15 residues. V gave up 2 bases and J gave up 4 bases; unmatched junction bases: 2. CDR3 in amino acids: CASSLRLAGYNEQFF. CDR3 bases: TGTGCCAGCAGCTTACGACTAGCGGGTTACAATGAGCAGTTCTTC. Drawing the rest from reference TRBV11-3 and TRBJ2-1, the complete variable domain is EAGVVQSPRYKIIEKKQPVAFWCNPISGHNTLYWYLQNLGQGPELLIRYENEEAVDDSQLPKDRFSAERLKGVDSTLKIQPAELGDSAVYLCASSLRLAGYNEQFFGPGTRLTVL.

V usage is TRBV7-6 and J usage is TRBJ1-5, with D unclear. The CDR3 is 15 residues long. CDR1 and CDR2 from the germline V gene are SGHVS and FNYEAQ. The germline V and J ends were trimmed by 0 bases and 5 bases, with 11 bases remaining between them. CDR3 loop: CASSLAPGADQPQHF. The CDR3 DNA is TGTGCCAGCAGCTTAGCACCGGGAGCGGATCAGCCCCAGCATTTT.

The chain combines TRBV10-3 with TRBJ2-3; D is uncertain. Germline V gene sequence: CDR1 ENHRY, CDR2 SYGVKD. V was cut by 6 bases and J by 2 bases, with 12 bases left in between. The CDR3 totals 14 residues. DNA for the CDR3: TGTGCCATCAGCCAGAACCAGATCACAGATACGCAGTATTTT. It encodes CAISQNQITDTQYF.

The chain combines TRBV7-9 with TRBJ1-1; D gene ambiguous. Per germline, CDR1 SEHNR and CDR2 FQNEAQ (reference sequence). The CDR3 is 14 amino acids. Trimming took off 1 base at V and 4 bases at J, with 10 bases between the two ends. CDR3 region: CASSLEGGFTEAFF. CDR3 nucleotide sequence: TGTGCCAGCAGCTTAGAGGGAGGTTTCACTGAAGCTTTCTTT.

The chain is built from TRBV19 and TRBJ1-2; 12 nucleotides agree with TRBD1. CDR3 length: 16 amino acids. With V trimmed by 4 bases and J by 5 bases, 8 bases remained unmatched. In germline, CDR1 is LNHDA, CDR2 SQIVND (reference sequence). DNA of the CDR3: TGTGCCAGTAGTACCCGGGACAGGGGGCGTCGGTATGGCTACACCTTC. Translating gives CASSTRDRGRRYGYTF.

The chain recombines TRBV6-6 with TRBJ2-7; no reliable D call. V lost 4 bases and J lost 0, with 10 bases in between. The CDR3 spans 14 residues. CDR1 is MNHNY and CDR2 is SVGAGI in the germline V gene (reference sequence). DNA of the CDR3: TGTGCCAGCAGTTCCCTCGGAAGCTCCTACGAGCAGTACTTC. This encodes CASSSLGSSYEQYF.

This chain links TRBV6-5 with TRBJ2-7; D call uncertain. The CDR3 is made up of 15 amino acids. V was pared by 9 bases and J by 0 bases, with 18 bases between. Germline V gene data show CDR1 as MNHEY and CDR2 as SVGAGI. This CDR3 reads CASLGRSSSSYEQYF. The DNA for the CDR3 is TGTGCCAGTCTAGGGCGTTCGTCGAGCTCCTACGAGCAGTACTTC.

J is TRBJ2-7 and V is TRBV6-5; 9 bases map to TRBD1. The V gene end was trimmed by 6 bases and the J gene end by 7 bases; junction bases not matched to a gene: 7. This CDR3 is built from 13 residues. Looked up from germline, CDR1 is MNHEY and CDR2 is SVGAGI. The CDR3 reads CASSRGTGSEQYF. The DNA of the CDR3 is TGTGCCAGCAGCCGAGGGACAGGGAGTGAGCAGTACTTC.

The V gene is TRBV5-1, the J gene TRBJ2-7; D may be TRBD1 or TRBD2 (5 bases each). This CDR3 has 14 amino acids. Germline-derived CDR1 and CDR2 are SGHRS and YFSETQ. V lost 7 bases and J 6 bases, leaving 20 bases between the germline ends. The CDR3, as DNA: TGCGCCAGCCTAATCGGGACGTCGGCCTCCGAGCAGTACTTC. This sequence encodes CASLIGTSASEQYF.

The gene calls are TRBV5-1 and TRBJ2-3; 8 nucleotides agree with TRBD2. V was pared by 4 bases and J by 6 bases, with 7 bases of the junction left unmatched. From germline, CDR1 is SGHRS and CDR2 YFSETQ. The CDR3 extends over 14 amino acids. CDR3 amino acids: CASSPGTRADTQYF. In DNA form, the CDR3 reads TGCGCCAGCAGCCCCGGGACTAGAGCGGATACGCAGTATTTT.

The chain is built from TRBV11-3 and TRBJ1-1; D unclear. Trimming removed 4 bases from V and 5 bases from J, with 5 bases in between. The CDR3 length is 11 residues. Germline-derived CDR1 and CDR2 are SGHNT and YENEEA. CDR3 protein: CASSSQTEAFF. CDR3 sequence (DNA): TGTGCCAGCAGCTCCCAAACTGAAGCTTTCTTT.

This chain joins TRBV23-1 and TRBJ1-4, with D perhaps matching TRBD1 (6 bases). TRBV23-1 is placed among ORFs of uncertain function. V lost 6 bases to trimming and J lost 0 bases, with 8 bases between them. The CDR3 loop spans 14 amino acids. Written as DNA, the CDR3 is TGCGCCAGCAGCCGGACAGCAACTAATGAAAAACTGTTTTTT. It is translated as CASSRTATNEKLFF.